This T cell receptor beta chain is drawn from a study of T cells after yellow fever vaccination (dated by TCRdb to between 2017 and 2020). Broadly, across the study: Libraries from fractions with low cell numbers were prepared with the SMART-Seq v4 Ultra Low Input RNA kit. Bulk TCR alpha and beta repertoires were sequenced longitudinally to track T-cell clones before and after primary and booster YFV17D yellow fever vaccination. Two healthy male donors, one aged 18 to 30 and one aged 30 to 40 years, made up the cohort. Blood was collected at multiple timepoints before and after primary and secondary immunization, and bulk PBMC replicates and cell subsets were isolated.

According to the study, the label for this sample's treatment or condition signals: live attenuated yellow fever vaccine strain. PBMCs were isolated from peripheral blood using a standard Ficoll-Paque protocol. CD4 and CD8 T-cell fractions were isolated with Dynabeads CD4 and CD8 positive selection kits. RNA was extracted with TriZol from bulk PBMCs, CD4 and CD8 fractions, and dextramer-positive and dextramer-negative fractions. This clonotype was detected only a few times. No cognate antigen has been identified for it. Per-base qualities were not stored, and no clone one base away is much larger. Beyond this particular receptor, the publication reports: Most clones expanded after primary vaccination (almost 97% of CD4 and approximately 86% of CD8) were re-detected after the booster, suggesting that broad memory maintenance occurred. A small share of clonotypes was detected in both CD4 and CD8 compartments, with the overlap likely arising from convergent recombination. Because abundant contaminating clonotypes from the bulk population could be contained in FACS-sorted repertoires, computational filtering was required. Because only a couple of donors were included in the study, the extent to which the findings can be generalized is limited. Compared with the primary T-cell response, the secondary T-cell response was faster but weaker, reaching its peak on day 5 rather than on day 15.

Sequenced using an Illumina NovaSeq 6000. Synthesis of TCR cDNA relied on 5'RACE template switching, a step that introduced a universal primer site along with unique molecular identifiers. Priming of cDNA synthesis was performed from both the TCR alpha and TCR beta constant segments. Library amplification involved two PCR steps, and the second step added sample barcodes and sequencing adapters. Sequencing of the libraries was done on either Illumina HiSeq 2500 (2x100 bp) or NovaSeq (2x150 bp). The paper's processing steps were these. MIGEC handled demultiplexing of reads and collapsing into UMI consensus sequences, while MiXCR performed V(D)J alignment. Clonotypes responding to the vaccine were identified with edgeR on replicate PBMC samples, with the criteria of FDR below 0.01 and a log2 fold change above 5 up to day 15. Bulk clonotypes were assigned CD4 or CD8 identity according to which sequenced CD4 or CD8 repertoire held them at higher abundance. TCRdb took the public reads, trimmed them with fastp at Q25, ran MiXCR for clone calling and kept in-frame beta chains. For every CDR3 protein sequence, its rows merge into one entry that carries the most common genes and DNA. None of the V and J calls come from the authors' own analysis; TCRdb made them. The table for this sample lists about 350,000 distinct CDR3 sequences; about an eighth of them were counted only once. The top ten clonotypes cover 2.5% to 4% of the sample.

Trimming takes 5 bases from V and 0 bases from J, and the germline ends sit 8 bases apart. The CDR1 and CDR2 encoded by the germline V gene are SNHLY and FYNNEI. There are 14 amino acids in the CDR3, from cysteine to phenylalanine inclusive. Just CDR3 DNA is preserved here, 42 bases in frame from base 1. This receptor chain uses TRBV2 and TRBJ2-1; no D segment can be confidently identified. The receptor was isolated from a young man who received the YFV17D yellow fever vaccine. Specimen: CD4+ T cells sorted from PBMCs, collected 15 days after the yellow fever booster vaccination. The base sequence is TGTGCCAGCAGTACGACCGTCTCCTACAATGAGCAGTTCTTC. The resulting protein is CASSTTVSYNEQFF.